This TCR beta chain is from a study of post-analysis software for immune sequencing data. Findings and limits, study-wide: Strong co-clustering by F measure linked samples that shared a preparation batch. Five TRBV segments, including TRBV5-6, TRBV5-1 and TRBV20-1, were more frequent in patients than controls. Diversity measured as normalized Chao1 was significantly lower in multiple sclerosis patients than in controls.

V was pared by 1 base and J by 4 bases, with 2 bases of the junction left unmatched. Germline loops: CDR1 SGHTA, CDR2 FQGNSA. The CDR3 is 14 amino acids. Unique molecular identifiers tagged the TCR beta cDNA libraries. When about 1 to 11 million T cells were used, they gave about 550,000 cDNA molecules. MiXCR, applied by TCRdb to the PCR reads, yields one record per CDR3 protein. Of a few hundred thousand distinct CDR3 sequences listed, over 30% were seen once; the top ten hold 7.6%. As to this clonotype: Its antigen is currently unknown.

The source is a girl aged 2 to 9 with multiple sclerosis. What was sequenced was blood. This chain links TRBV7-2 with TRBJ2-3; 7 nucleotides align to TRBD2. The CDR3 sequence: CASSLGSGSDTQYF. In nucleotides, the CDR3 is TGTGCCAGCAGCTTAGGTAGCGGGTCAGATACGCAGTATTTT.